This is a list of T cell receptor beta chains from one sample in a study of beta chain features in type 1 diabetes. TCRdb keeps only in-frame clones here, not all; method: immunoSEQ multiplex PCR. The sample has about 710,000 clones, around an eighth seen once; the top ten hold around 0.04%. Sample: naive CD4+ T cells from blood. The receptors derive from a man between 18 and 29 years old with type 1 diabetes. CDR3s include the opening cysteine and the closing phenylalanine or tryptophan. The D gene is left open where the match is weak. Clone size is shown for a subset of rows, as once, few, many or a class of expanded clone.

j_gene	abundance	v_gene	d_gene	CDR3nt	CDR3aa
TRBJ2-3	NA	TRBV7-2	NA	TGTGCCAGCAGCTTAAGGGCTTGGGGGGCCTTCACAGATACGCAGTATTTT	CASSLRAWGAFTDTQYF
TRBJ1-4	NA	TRBV7-2	TRBD1	TGTGCCAGCAGCTTAGGACAGGGGGCTAATGAAAAACTGTTTTTT	CASSLGQGANEKLFF
TRBJ2-2	few	TRBV7-2	NA	TGTGCCAGCAGCTTAGATAGCGGTGTGAACACCGGGGAGCTGTTTTTT	CASSLDSGVNTGELFF
TRBJ2-7	NA	TRBV9	NA	TGTGCCAGCAGCGTAGGTTGGCGGAGCTCCTACGAGCAGTACTTC	CASSVGWRSSYEQYF
TRBJ1-1	few	TRBV2	TRBD1	TGTGCCAGCAGTGACGAGACAGGGCGGAAAGCTTTCTTT	CASSDETGRKAFF
TRBJ2-7	few	TRBV2	TRBD1	TGTGCCAGCAGTGCGGGACAGACCTACGAGCAGTACTTC	CASSAGQTYEQYF
TRBJ2-3	NA	TRBV7-9	TRBD2	TGTGCCAGCAGCTCGGGACTAGCTGTAGATACGCAGTATTTT	CASSSGLAVDTQYF
TRBJ2-3	few	TRBV7-9	TRBD1	TGTGCCAGCAGCTCCCAGATGGACAGGGAGGCAGATACGCAGTATTTT	CASSSQMDREADTQYF
TRBJ2-7	NA	TRBV20-1	TRBD1	TGCAGTGCTAGGTCAGGGGGCGAGCAGTACTTC	CSARSGGEQYF
TRBJ1-1	once	TRBV5-1	NA	TGCGCCAGCAGCTTGTCCAGGCTTGAGAACACTGAAGCTTTCTTT	CASSLSRLENTEAFF
TRBJ2-5	NA	TRBV5-4	TRBD2	TGTGCCAGCAGCTTGAGCGGGGGGCAAGAGACCCAGTACTTC	CASSLSGGQETQYF
TRBJ2-7	NA	TRBV30	NA	TGTGCCTGGGACGGGTACGAGCAGTACTTC	CAWDGYEQYF
TRBJ2-1	NA	TRBV15	NA	TGTGCCACCAGCGGGGCAGGCGGCTCCTACAATGAGCAGTTCTTC	CATSGAGGSYNEQFF
TRBJ2-1	few	TRBV7-3	TRBD2	TGTGCCAGCAGTTTACTAGCGGCGAGCTACAATGAGCAGTTCTTC	CASSLLAASYNEQFF
TRBJ1-5	few	TRBV7-9	NA	TGTGCCAGCAGTGGACTTCGTAGTCAGCCCCAGCATTTT	CASSGLRSQPQHF
TRBJ1-2	few	TRBV7-2	NA	TGTGCCAGCAGCCCCTCCGACGGCAGCCGGGGCTACACCTTC	CASSPSDGSRGYTF
TRBJ2-1	NA	TRBV27	NA	TGTGCCAGCAGTTTACTGACAGGCCGCCCCTACAATGAGCAGTTCTTC	CASSLLTGRPYNEQFF
TRBJ1-4	few	TRBV4-3	TRBD1	TGCGCCAGCAGCCACTCCGGGGACAGGGGGGAAAAACTGTTTTTT	CASSHSGDRGEKLFF
TRBJ2-5	few	TRBV30	NA	TGTGCCTGGGCCCGGTGGGCGGGAGAGACCCAGTACTTC	CAWARWAGETQYF
TRBJ1-6	NA	TRBV28	NA	TGTGCCAGCGGGGGGAATTCACCCCTCCACTTT	CASGGNSPLHF
TRBJ2-5	NA	TRBV5-4	NA	TGTGCCAGCCGCGGGGGCAGCCAAGAGACCCAGTACTTC	CASRGGSQETQYF
TRBJ1-3	NA	TRBV28	TRBD1	TGTGCCAGCAGTTCAACAGGGGCCGGAAACACCATATATTTT	CASSSTGAGNTIYF
TRBJ2-5	NA	TRBV4-1	TRBD1	TGCGCCAGCAGCCAAAGGCCGGGACAGAGGCGGGAGACCCAGTACTTC	CASSQRPGQRRETQYF
TRBJ2-1	few	TRBV7-2	NA	TGTGCCAGCAGCCAAGGGAGGACTACGTTTAATGAGCAGTTCTTC	CASSQGRTTFNEQFF
TRBJ2-7	NA	TRBV5-1	NA	TGCGCCAGCAGCTTGGACAGACTCTACGAGCAGTACTTC	CASSLDRLYEQYF
TRBJ1-4	NA	TRBV29-1	NA	TGCAGCGTTGCCGGACCTACTGAAAAACTGTTTTTT	CSVAGPTEKLFF
TRBJ1-2	once	TRBV7-9	NA	TGTGCCAGCAGCTTGCTCGGCTACACCTTC	CASSLLGYTF
TRBJ2-7	NA	TRBV29-1	TRBD2	TGCAGCGCCGGTTCAACTAGCGGGGGGGCTAGGGAGCAGTACTTC	CSAGSTSGGAREQYF
TRBJ2-7	NA	TRBV18	TRBD1	TGTGCCAGCTCACCGATTGGGGACAGGGATGACGAGCAGTACTTC	CASSPIGDRDDEQYF
TRBJ1-1	NA	TRBV7-6	NA	TGTGCCAGCAGCCTGAGAGAGGGGGAGTACACTGAAGCTTTCTTT	CASSLREGEYTEAFF
TRBJ1-5	NA	TRBV30	NA	TGTGCCTGGAGTTCACAGGTTAATCAGCCCCAGCATTTT	CAWSSQVNQPQHF